Presented here are 2 T cell receptor beta chains from one specimen sequenced in a study of PD-1 blockade in classical Hodgkin lymphoma. Described time point: cycle 4 day 1 (C4D1), after more than 5 weeks of nivolumab. There was relapse after autologous stem cell transplantation in every patient, and there was variation in brentuximab vedotin exposure. Profiling relied on immunoSEQ multiplex PCR, and the TCRdb table lists in-frame clones only, not all of them. The table includes about 32,000 clones, roughly four fifths detected once. Sequences were derived from peripheral blood mononuclear cells (PBMCs), sampled before the fourth cycle of nivolumab. The receptors come from a human donor with classical Hodgkin lymphoma.

The sample holds one count of this clone. The chain carries TRBV20-1 and TRBJ2-1, with D maybe TRBD1 (6 bases). The CDR3 is made up of 11 amino acids. V was cut by 6 bases and J by 10 bases, with 13 bases left in between. The germline V gene encodes CDR1 DFQATT and CDR2 SNEGSKA (reference sequence). CDR3 loop: CSAQETGEQFF. The CDR3, as DNA: TGCAGTGCGCAAGAGACAGGCGAGCAGTTCTTC.

The chain couples TRBV15 to TRBJ2-5; D tentatively fits TRBD1 or TRBD2 (6 bases each). CDR1 and CDR2 from the germline V gene are LNHNV and YYDKDF (reference sequence). This CDR3 is 15 amino acids long. Trimming pared 1 base from V and 3 bases from J, leaving 12 bases between. CDR3 nucleotide sequence: TGTGCCACCAGCAGAGTGGGGGGCGCTAAAGAGACCCAGTACTTC. This sequence encodes CATSRVGGAKETQYF.